This T cell receptor beta chain was captured in a study of T cell changes during pregnancy in multiple sclerosis. This table comes from immunoSEQ multiplex PCR, and its TCRdb copy is limited to in-frame clones, with some not included. Here the sample spans approximately 99,000 clones, about nine tenths being singletons. This CDR3 has 13 amino acids. The germline CDR1 and CDR2 sequences are KGHSH and LQKENI. V lost 0 bases and J lost 9; bases outside the gene matches: 2. The TCR originated in a female donor in good health, enrolled as a control in a pregnancy study. Sequenced material: peripheral blood, taken in the second trimester of pregnancy. V is TRBV18 and J is TRBJ2-1, with 7 bases fitting TRBD2. The DNA of the CDR3 is TGTGCCAGCTCACCACCTACTAGCGTTGAGCAGTTCTTC. Translation gives CASSPPTSVEQFF.